These 5 T cell receptor beta chains were all obtained from the same sample, sequenced in a study of T cell clones after liver transplantation (dated 2019 in TCRdb). The time point label, read with the paper, signifies: pre-transplant. To prepare the library, the immunoSEQ multiplex PCR assay was applied. The clones in this table, taken by TCRdb from immuneACCESS, are in-frame only. Not every clone is retained; where verified, under half of the shortfall comes from an unresolved V gene, and the cause of the rest is unknown. Across this sample there are around 60,000 clones, with over 70% seen only once. Over 14% of the sample lies in the top ten. This specimen was CD4+ T cells from blood, taken before liver transplant. These receptors were taken from a human donor who received a liver transplant.

V is TRBV6-6 and J is TRBJ1-2; TRBD1 aligns across 7 bases. The CDR3 is 13 amino acids. From germline, CDR1 is MNHNY and CDR2 SVGAGI (reference sequence). The trim removed 6 bases at V and 5 bases at J, leaving 6 bases unmatched. CDR3 in amino acids: CASSPRGKYGYTF. The CDR3 bases are TGTGCCAGCAGCCCCAGGGGGAAGTATGGCTACACCTTC.

CDR3 nucleotide sequence: TGTGCCAGCAGCACCCGACAGGGTTATGAGCAGTTCTTC. This translates into CASSTRQGYEQFF. The chain combines TRBV7-2 with TRBJ2-1, with TRBD1 matching 7 bases. The germline gives CDR1 SGHTA, CDR2 FQGNSA. This CDR3 region has 13 residues. Trimming at V came to 5 bases and at J to 8 bases, leaving 6 bases not matched to a gene.

The chain recombines TRBV2 with TRBJ1-6; perhaps TRBD1 as D (6 bases). V lost 2 bases and J lost 0, with 8 bases in between. Looked up from germline, CDR1 is SNHLY and CDR2 is FYNNEI. This CDR3 is built from 16 residues. CDR3 DNA: TGTGCCAGCAGTGAACAGGGGAGCTCCTATAATTCACCCCTCCACTTT. Amino acid sequence: CASSEQGSSYNSPLHF.

Only a few counts were recorded for this clone. The chain recombines TRBV7-9 with TRBJ1-3; the match to TRBD1 covers 12 bases. Per the germline V gene, CDR1 is SEHNR and CDR2 is FQNEAQ (reference sequence). With 5 bases clipped from V and 3 bases from J, the junction kept 5 bases outside the gene matches. The CDR3 has 16 amino acids. Written as DNA, the CDR3 is TGTGCCAGCAGCGCGGGACAGGGGGCTCATGGAAACACCATATATTTT. Its translation is CASSAGQGAHGNTIYF.

This chain joins TRBV27 and TRBJ1-2; 8 bases fit TRBD1. Germline CDR1 is MNHEY and CDR2 is SMNVEV (reference sequence). CDR3 length: 14 amino acids. Trimming cost V 6 bases and J 4 bases; bases outside gene matches: 7. CDR3 in DNA: TGTGCCAGCAGCACCCGGACAGGGAGCTATGGCTACACCTTC. Encoded protein: CASSTRTGSYGYTF.